Listed below are T cell receptor beta chains from one sample, sequenced in a study of T cell responses to AZD1222 COVID-19 vaccine. Only in-frame clones appear in the TCRdb table, and some are missing; sequencing was by immunoSEQ multiplex PCR. The sample lists around 150,000 clones; approximately 94% were seen once. Sequencing was performed on peripheral blood, taken on day 0 of AZD1222 vaccination. The receptors here all came from an adult in good health. Each CDR3 is given without its conserved first and last residue.

V	CDR3
TRBV19	ASRGQGLPRTEAF
TRBV7-2	ASSLGGRGGYT
TRBV6-6	ASRAQSSYNEQF
TRBV5-8	ASSFRDRGRGYT
TRBV19	ASTQEDYGYT
TRBV7-9	ASSSGQGDTEAF
TRBV5-1	ASSLSSGTASPLH
TRBV7-2	ASSHGGRVGDTQY
TRBV5-1	ASSADFYGYT
TRBV19	ASSTGTGGNTEAF
TRBV19	ASSSSSGARSYNEQF
TRBV2	ASSESRLSNQPQH
TRBV6-1	ASSEIFGLGYGYT
TRBV27	ASSQSGIRAKNIQY
TRBV18	ASSQGGQGYT
TRBV7-9	ASSLWGGSGNTIY
TRBV6-5	ASSYGLAPYNEQF
TRBV2	ASLRGWDTEAF
TRBV3-1/TRBV3-2	ASSQDDRDNQPQH
TRBV18	ASSPDREKLF
TRBV6-9	ASSWSQGARKAF
TRBV10-1	ASSESSLLPQH
TRBV11-3	ASSLRQSSYNVQF
TRBV5-1	ATDRGPSYNEQF
TRBV14	ASSPIPGGGSYGYT
TRBV4-1	ASRQVEGNSPLH
TRBV6-4	ASSPDRSANEQF
TRBV5-5	ASSAQSDSYNEQF